These T cell receptor beta chains were read from a single sample in a study of tumor-infiltrating lymphocytes in primary liver carcinoma. TCRdb re-called the multiplex PCR reads through MiXCR, storing one row per CDR3 protein. The repertoire holds more than 100,000 distinct CDR3 sequences, with nearly 70% as singletons. Material: tumor-adjacent normal liver tissue. These receptors all stem from a woman aged 55-75 years with primary liver carcinoma and hepatitis B virus infection. Both conserved end residues are part of each CDR3. The D gene is left open where the match is weak. Where a row states a size, it is once, few, many or the class of an expanded clone; other rows omit it.

d_gene: -; v_gene: TRBV6-1; j_gene: TRBJ2-7; abundance: -; len: 15; CDR3nt: TGTGCCAACAGTGATGACGGAGGACAAGCCTACGAGCAGTACTTC; CDR3aa: CANSDDGGQAYEQYF
d_gene: -; v_gene: TRBV5-1; j_gene: TRBJ2-6; abundance: many; len: 16; CDR3nt: TGCGCCAGCAGCTCAGAAACTAGCTCTGGGGCCAACGTCCTGACTTTC; CDR3aa: CASSSETSSGANVLTF
d_gene: TRBD1; v_gene: TRBV12-3/TRBV12-4; j_gene: TRBJ1-1; abundance: -; len: 14; CDR3nt: TGTGTCAGCAATTTAAGGGGGCCGAACACTGAAGCTTTCTTT; CDR3aa: CVSNLRGPNTEAFF
d_gene: -; v_gene: TRBV6-2/TRBV6-3; j_gene: TRBJ2-1; abundance: -; len: 14; CDR3nt: TGTGCCAGCACCCAGGGGAGCTCCTACGATGAACAGTTCTTC; CDR3aa: CASTQGSSYDEQFF
d_gene: -; v_gene: TRBV12-3/TRBV12-4; j_gene: TRBJ2-3; abundance: -; len: 19; CDR3nt: TGTGCCAGGACCCGACGGGAACCAGCCAAGTGGGTGTGCACAGATACGCAGTATTTT; CDR3aa: CARTRREPAKWVCTDTQYF
d_gene: -; v_gene: TRBV29-1; j_gene: TRBJ2-3; abundance: -; len: 14; CDR3nt: TGCAGCGTTGAAGATGGGTCTAACACAGATACGCAGTATTTT; CDR3aa: CSVEDGSNTDTQYF
d_gene: -; v_gene: TRBV16; j_gene: TRBJ1-1; abundance: -; len: 13; CDR3nt: TGTGTCAGCAGCCAATTGGTGGACCCTGAAGCTTTCTTT; CDR3aa: CVSSQLVDPEAFF
d_gene: -; v_gene: TRBV4-1; j_gene: TRBJ2-7; abundance: -; len: 17; CDR3nt: TGCGCCAGCAGCCAAGATCGCGGCGGAGTTGGGAGCTACGAGCAGTACTTC; CDR3aa: CASSQDRGGVGSYEQYF
d_gene: -; v_gene: TRBV7-3; j_gene: TRBJ1-1; abundance: -; len: 14; CDR3nt: TGTGCCAGCAGCTTAGCCGGGAGGGGGACTGAAGCTTTCTTT; CDR3aa: CASSLAGRGTEAFF
d_gene: -; v_gene: TRBV6-5; j_gene: TRBJ2-1; abundance: once; len: 17; CDR3nt: TGTGCCGGCGGGCCCTGGGTTCGAGCGGGTCGCTACAATGAGCAGTTCTTC; CDR3aa: CAGGPWVRAGRYNEQFF
d_gene: -; v_gene: TRBV11-2; j_gene: TRBJ2-1; abundance: -; len: 15; CDR3nt: TGCGCCAGCAGCTTAACGCGGCGAGACTACAATGAGCAGTTCTTC; CDR3aa: CASSLTRRDYNEQFF
d_gene: TRBD2; v_gene: TRBV6-4; j_gene: TRBJ2-3; abundance: many; len: 15; CDR3nt: TGTGCCAGCAGTGACTCGGGCGGGAGTTCAGATACGCAGTATTTT; CDR3aa: CASSDSGGSSDTQYF
d_gene: -; v_gene: TRBV19; j_gene: TRBJ2-1; abundance: -; len: 11; CDR3nt: TGTGCCAGAAACAGGGGAGGTGAGCACTTCTTC; CDR3aa: CARNRGGEHFF
d_gene: -; v_gene: TRBV29-1; j_gene: TRBJ2-5; abundance: many; len: 11; CDR3nt: TGCAGCGTTGGTCCCGGGGAGACCCAGTACTTC; CDR3aa: CSVGPGETQYF
d_gene: -; v_gene: TRBV6-2/TRBV6-3; j_gene: TRBJ1-5; abundance: -; len: 12; CDR3nt: TGTGCCAGCAGCTGCACGCATCAGCCCCAGCATTTT; CDR3aa: CASSCTHQPQHF
d_gene: -; v_gene: TRBV11-2; j_gene: TRBJ2-2; abundance: -; len: 19; CDR3nt: TGTGCCAGCAGCTTTTATGGGGCGGATGGGGGGCGCAACTCCGGGGAGATATTTTTT; CDR3aa: CASSFYGADGGRNSGEIFF
d_gene: -; v_gene: TRBV28; j_gene: TRBJ2-1; abundance: -; len: 16; CDR3nt: TGTGCCAGCACAGCCACTATCGGGAGATCTCCTAATGAGCAGTTCTTC; CDR3aa: CASTATIGRSPNEQFF
d_gene: -; v_gene: TRBV5-1; j_gene: TRBJ2-1; abundance: -; len: 13; CDR3nt: -; CDR3aa: CASILDPNNKQFF
d_gene: -; v_gene: TRBV24-1; j_gene: TRBJ1-5; abundance: few; len: 13; CDR3nt: TGTGCCACCAGTGAACAGGGTAAAGGGCCCCAGCATTTT; CDR3aa: CATSEQGKGPQHF
d_gene: -; v_gene: TRBV11-2; j_gene: TRBJ2-3; abundance: -; len: 13; CDR3nt: TGTGCCAACAGCTTGGGGGCAGCAGATACGCAATATTTT; CDR3aa: CANSLGAADTQYF
d_gene: TRBD1; v_gene: TRBV11-3; j_gene: TRBJ2-5; abundance: -; len: 12; CDR3nt: TGTGCCATTGGGCAGGGGGAAGAGACCCAGTACTTC; CDR3aa: CAIGQGEETQYF
d_gene: -; v_gene: TRBV5-1; j_gene: TRBJ2-5; abundance: -; len: 16; CDR3nt: TGCGCCAGCAACTTAGGCGCGAACAAGACCGGGGAGACCCAGTACTTC; CDR3aa: CASNLGANKTGETQYF
d_gene: -; v_gene: TRBV4-2; j_gene: TRBJ2-2; abundance: -; len: 11; CDR3nt: TGTCCCAGCAGCCAAGTAGGAGAGCTGTTTTTT; CDR3aa: CPSSQVGELFF
d_gene: -; v_gene: TRBV11-3; j_gene: TRBJ2-7; abundance: -; len: 15; CDR3nt: TGTGCCTGCAGTCCCGGGACATGGGGCAACTACGAGCAGTACTTC; CDR3aa: CACSPGTWGNYEQYF
d_gene: -; v_gene: TRBV11-2; j_gene: TRBJ2-1; abundance: once; len: 15; CDR3nt: TGTGTCGGCAACTTAACGCGACTGATATACAATGAGCAGTTCTTC; CDR3aa: CVGNLTRLIYNEQFF
d_gene: -; v_gene: TRBV12-3/TRBV12-4; j_gene: TRBJ2-5; abundance: many; len: 16; CDR3nt: TGTGCCAGCTCCTATCTCCCGGGAGAGGTGGGGGAGACCCAGTACTTC; CDR3aa: CASSYLPGEVGETQYF
d_gene: -; v_gene: TRBV11-1; j_gene: TRBJ2-3; abundance: -; len: 14; CDR3nt: TGTGCCAGCAGCTTAAGGCAACGTCTGGGAGAGACTCACTTT; CDR3aa: CASSLRQRLGETHF
d_gene: -; v_gene: TRBV11-3; j_gene: TRBJ2-1; abundance: -; len: 15; CDR3nt: TGTGCCAGCAGCTTACCCGGGGTAGAGGACGATGAGCAGTTCTTC; CDR3aa: CASSLPGVEDDEQFF
d_gene: TRBD2; v_gene: TRBV10-3; j_gene: TRBJ2-5; abundance: -; len: 16; CDR3nt: TGTGCCATCAGTGTGTCGTCGGCTAGCGGTCAAGAGACCCAGTACTTC; CDR3aa: CAISVSSASGQETQYF
d_gene: TRBD1; v_gene: TRBV4-2; j_gene: TRBJ2-7; abundance: -; len: 17; CDR3nt: TGTGCCAGCAGCCAAGGTCCCGTGGGACAGGGAGGTTACGAGCAGTACTTC; CDR3aa: CASSQGPVGQGGYEQYF
d_gene: TRBD2; v_gene: TRBV11-2; j_gene: TRBJ2-1; abundance: once; len: 17; CDR3nt: TGTGCCAGCAGCTATCCCCTGAGCGGGAGTTCCTACAAAGAGCAGTTCTTC; CDR3aa: CASSYPLSGSSYKEQFF
d_gene: -; v_gene: TRBV29-1; j_gene: TRBJ2-3; abundance: -; len: 18; CDR3nt: TGCAGCGGCCTAGGACTTACACGTAAACAGGCTAGCACAGATACGCAGTATTTT; CDR3aa: CSGLGLTRKQASTDTQYF
d_gene: -; v_gene: TRBV18; j_gene: TRBJ1-1; abundance: -; len: 14; CDR3nt: TGTGCCAGCTCACCAGGCGGGGGCAACACTGAAGCTTTCTTT; CDR3aa: CASSPGGGNTEAFF
d_gene: -; v_gene: TRBV6-4; j_gene: TRBJ2-7; abundance: -; len: 20; CDR3nt: TGTGCCAGCAGTGGCACCATGCCGGGCCGACTTAGGAAATATTCCTACGAGCAGTACTTC; CDR3aa: CASSGTMPGRLRKYSYEQYF
d_gene: TRBD2; v_gene: TRBV6-2/TRBV6-3; j_gene: TRBJ2-1; abundance: -; len: 18; CDR3nt: TGTGCCAACAGTCCCGGGACTAGCGGGAATCCCGTGTACAATGAGCTGTTCTTC; CDR3aa: CANSPGTSGNPVYNELFF
d_gene: TRBD2; v_gene: TRBV24-1; j_gene: TRBJ2-3; abundance: -; len: 14; CDR3nt: TGTGTCACCAGCGAGTGGACTAGCGGAGATACGCAGTATTTT; CDR3aa: CVTSEWTSGDTQYF
d_gene: TRBD1; v_gene: TRBV19; j_gene: TRBJ1-1; abundance: -; len: 15; CDR3nt: TGTGCCAGTAGTTCGGGACAGGCTTTGAACACTGAAGCTTTCTTT; CDR3aa: CASSSGQALNTEAFF
d_gene: -; v_gene: TRBV6-5; j_gene: TRBJ2-5; abundance: -; len: 13; CDR3nt: TGTGCCAGCGGCACCGCGATGGGGGAGATCCAGTACTTC; CDR3aa: CASGTAMGEIQYF
d_gene: -; v_gene: TRBV6-5; j_gene: TRBJ2-7; abundance: -; len: 13; CDR3nt: TGTGCCAGCAGGCTGACAGATTCCTACGAACAGTACTTC; CDR3aa: CASRLTDSYEQYF
d_gene: TRBD2; v_gene: TRBV11-2; j_gene: TRBJ2-2; abundance: once; len: 16; CDR3nt: TGTGCCAGCAGCAGACTAGCGGGAGTAGGCACCGAGGAGCTGTCTTTT; CDR3aa: CASSRLAGVGTEELSF
d_gene: -; v_gene: TRBV6-5; j_gene: TRBJ2-6; abundance: -; len: 15; CDR3nt: TGTGCCGGCAGTCGGGGCGCCTCTGGGGCCAACGTCCTGACTTTC; CDR3aa: CAGSRGASGANVLTF
d_gene: TRBD1; v_gene: TRBV11-2; j_gene: TRBJ1-1; abundance: -; len: 14; CDR3nt: TGTGCCAGCGGCTTGAGCAGGGGGGATACTGAAACTTTCTTT; CDR3aa: CASGLSRGDTETFF
d_gene: TRBD1; v_gene: TRBV28; j_gene: TRBJ2-5; abundance: many; len: 16; CDR3nt: TGTGCCAGCAGTTCAGGGTCGGGACAGATCCAAGAGACCCAGTACTTC; CDR3aa: CASSSGSGQIQETQYF
d_gene: -; v_gene: TRBV7-9; j_gene: TRBJ1-1; abundance: -; len: 14; CDR3nt: TGTGTCAGCAGCAAAGACCTCGTTGACACTGAAGCTTCCTTT; CDR3aa: CVSSKDLVDTEASF
d_gene: TRBD1; v_gene: TRBV11-2; j_gene: TRBJ2-6; abundance: few; len: 18; CDR3nt: TGTGCCAGCAGCCCTGGGACAGGGCGGTCCTCTGGGGCCAACGTCCTGACTTTC; CDR3aa: CASSPGTGRSSGANVLTF
d_gene: -; v_gene: TRBV11-2; j_gene: TRBJ2-7; abundance: -; len: 13; CDR3nt: TGTGCCAGCAGCTTAATTACTTCCGGGACTCCAGCCTTC; CDR3aa: CASSLITSGTPAF
d_gene: TRBD2; v_gene: TRBV5-1; j_gene: TRBJ2-2; abundance: many; len: 17; CDR3nt: TGCGCCAGCAGCCCACTAGCGGGAGGCTTGAACACCGGGGAGCTGTTTTTT; CDR3aa: CASSPLAGGLNTGELFF
d_gene: TRBD2; v_gene: TRBV10-2; j_gene: TRBJ2-5; abundance: -; len: 16; CDR3nt: TGCACCAGCAGTGAGGAACTAGCGGGGGTGCGAAAGACCCAGTACTTC; CDR3aa: CTSSEELAGVRKTQYF
d_gene: -; v_gene: TRBV4-2; j_gene: TRBJ2-7; abundance: -; len: 15; CDR3nt: TGTGCCAGCAGTCGATATCAAGGATCCTCCTACGAGCAGTACTTC; CDR3aa: CASSRYQGSSYEQYF
d_gene: -; v_gene: TRBV5-4; j_gene: TRBJ1-1; abundance: -; len: 13; CDR3nt: TGTGCCAGCAGCTTACGGACGAACACTGAAGCTCTCTTT; CDR3aa: CASSLRTNTEALF
d_gene: TRBD2; v_gene: TRBV7-8; j_gene: TRBJ2-5; abundance: once; len: 18; CDR3nt: TGTGCCAGCAGCCCTATCGGGCTAGCGGGAGGAGGGGGGAAGACTCGGTACTTC; CDR3aa: CASSPIGLAGGGGKTRYF
d_gene: TRBD1; v_gene: TRBV28; j_gene: TRBJ2-7; abundance: many; len: 15; CDR3nt: TGTGCCAGCAGTTTATATGGGACAGGGACCTACGAGCAGTACTTC; CDR3aa: CASSLYGTGTYEQYF
d_gene: TRBD2; v_gene: TRBV11-2; j_gene: TRBJ2-3; abundance: -; len: 15; CDR3nt: TGTGCCAGCATCTTCGGACTAGGACGCACAGATATACAGTATTTT; CDR3aa: CASIFGLGRTDIQYF
d_gene: -; v_gene: TRBV11-2; j_gene: TRBJ2-3; abundance: few; len: 14; CDR3nt: TGTGCCAGCAGCTTAGATGCAGGGAGAGATACGCTGTATTTT; CDR3aa: CASSLDAGRDTLYF